This TCR beta chain was sequenced in a study of blood T cell repertoires in COVID-19. Background on the study: Samples representing acute and convalescent COVID-19 were sourced from the United States, Italy and Spain. PBMCs, B-cell-depleted T cells, or T cells were the source of the cDNA or gDNA that made up the material.

Authors' methods: For nucleated cells, counts were estimated from reference gene primer amplification. The protocol was immunoSEQ multiplex PCR, while the TCRdb copy is restricted to in-frame clones and leaves out a portion. V and J calls plus clone size are reproduced from that table; the DNA served to infer D and trimming. The sample has 200,000 to 250,000 clones; 65% to 90% are singletons. This CDR3 contains 15 residues. Germline V gene data show CDR1 as MDHEN and CDR2 as SYDVKM. The V gene lost 6 bases and the J gene lost 4 bases, with 15 bases spanning the gap. Sequences were obtained from peripheral blood. This sequence was found in a woman in her forties or fifties with acute or convalescent COVID-19. The chain recombines TRBV28 with TRBJ1-4, with D perhaps matching TRBD1 (5 bases). The chain's CDR3 is CASSLPTAHNEKLFF. CDR3 sequence (DNA): TGTGCCAGCAGCCTCCCGACAGCCCATAATGAAAAACTGTTTTTT. The full variable domain, in which reference TRBV28 and TRBJ1-4 provide the parts outside the CDR3, is DVKVTQSSRYLVKRTGEKVFLECVQDMDHENMFWYRQDPGLGLRLIYFSYDVKMKEKGDIPEGYSVSREKKERFSLILESASTNQTSMYLCASSLPTAHNEKLFFGSGTQLSVL.